These T cell receptor beta chains were read from a single sample in a study of blood T cell repertoires in COVID-19. The data were produced by immunoSEQ multiplex PCR, yet TCRdb's version contains in-frame clones alone and is incomplete. The table shows tens of thousands of clones, with 78% occurring only once. The sequenced sample was peripheral blood. These receptors were taken from a human donor in a cohort sampled during active COVID-19. Each CDR3 is given with its conserved first and last residue. Each record gives: J gene, clone size, D gene, V gene, CDR3 DNA, CDR3 protein. D genes are given only for firm matches. The size field is filled for only some rows; it gives once, few, many or a size class.

>TRBJ1-1|-|TRBD1|TRBV29-1
TGCAGCGCGACCGAGGGACAGAAGAACACTGAAGCTTTCTTT
CSATEGQKNTEAFF
>TRBJ1-4|-|TRBD1|TRBV19
TGTGCCAGTAAGCACAGGGGTAATGAAAAACTGTTTTTT
CASKHRGNEKLFF
>TRBJ1-1|-|-|TRBV7-9
TGTGCCAGCAGCCTAACAGGGCTCGGGGTGAACACTGAAGCTTTCTTT
CASSLTGLGVNTEAFF
>TRBJ2-3|-|-|TRBV7-2
TGTGCCAGCAGCTTAACTATCACAGATACGCAGTATTTT
CASSLTITDTQYF
>TRBJ2-3|-|TRBD1|TRBV5-8
TGTGCCAGCAGCTACAGGGGATCGGGGACAGATACGCAGTATTTT
CASSYRGSGTDTQYF
>TRBJ2-3|-|TRBD2|TRBV28
TGTGCCAGTAGACTAGCGGAGGGGGCCACAGATACGCAGTATTTT
CASRLAEGATDTQYF
>TRBJ1-1|-|-|TRBV19
TGTGCCAGTTTGGGGGGAAGCCCTGAAGCTTTCTTT
CASLGGSPEAFF
>TRBJ1-2|once|-|TRBV7-9
TGTGCCAGCAGCTTAGACGGTGACTTAGCTAACTATGGCTACACCTTC
CASSLDGDLANYGYTF
>TRBJ2-7|-|-|TRBV19
TGTGCCAGTAGTCGCGAGGGAGTCTACGAGCAGTACTTC
CASSREGVYEQYF
>TRBJ1-2|few|TRBD1|TRBV27
TGTGCCAGCAGTGGACAGGGAGGCTATGGCTACACCTTC
CASSGQGGYGYTF
>TRBJ2-1|-|-|TRBV18
TGTGCCAGCTCACCACCGCAAGGGGGCGCGGGAAATGAGCAGTTCTTC
CASSPPQGGAGNEQFF
>TRBJ1-3|-|-|TRBV15
TGTGCCACCAGCAGAGGCGGAAATTCTGGAAACACCATATATTTT
CATSRGGNSGNTIYF
>TRBJ2-3|few|TRBD2|TRBV5-1
TGCGCCAGCAGCTTGGATGGTAGCGGGAGAGTTGATACGCAGTATTTT
CASSLDGSGRVDTQYF
>TRBJ2-1|-|TRBD2|TRBV5-1
TGCGCCAGCAGCCCGTCGGGGGGACTAGCGTCCTACAATGAGCAGTTCTTC
CASSPSGGLASYNEQFF
>TRBJ1-1|-|-|TRBV7-9
TGTGCCAGCACCAACCGCGGGGGGGACGGTATCACTGAAGCTTTCTTT
CASTNRGGDGITEAFF
>TRBJ2-1|-|TRBD2|TRBV7-8
TGTGCCAGCAGCTTAGCGTTGGGACTAGAGGTTGAGCAGTTCTTC
CASSLALGLEVEQFF
>TRBJ1-2|few|-|TRBV6-5
TGTGCCACCGACCCGGTGGGGGGACGAGACGGCTACACCTTC
CATDPVGGRDGYTF
>TRBJ2-3|-|TRBD2|TRBV24-1
TGTGCCACCAGTGATAGACTAGCGGGGGGGTTGGCTACGCAGTATTTT
CATSDRLAGGLATQYF
>TRBJ1-3|-|-|TRBV9
TGTGCCAGCAGCGTAGGGGCTACCGTAGACACCATATATTTT
CASSVGATVDTIYF
>TRBJ1-6|-|-|TRBV3-1/TRBV3-2
TGTGCCAGCAGCCAGAGCCTACGGGGGGGGAATTCACCCCTCCACTTT
CASSQSLRGGNSPLHF
>TRBJ2-1|-|TRBD1|TRBV7-9
TGTGCTCTGGACAGGGGAGGGTACAATGAGCAGTTCTTC
CALDRGGYNEQFF
>TRBJ1-1|medium-sized|-|TRBV2
TGTGCCAGCCTCGGGGGGCGACCTATTTTGAACACTGAAGCTTTCTTT
CASLGGRPILNTEAFF
>TRBJ2-7|-|-|TRBV9
TGTGCCAGCAGCCCCTTTCCCTCTCACGAGCAGTACTTC
CASSPFPSHEQYF
>TRBJ1-1|-|TRBD1|TRBV15
TGTGCCACCAGCAGAGCAGGGGGGATGGCTTTCTTT
CATSRAGGMAFF
>TRBJ1-1|-|-|TRBV5-1
TGCGCCAGCAGCTTGACAGGGCTGGACACTGAAGCTTTCTTT
CASSLTGLDTEAFF
>TRBJ1-6|-|TRBD1|TRBV5-6
TGTGCCAGCAGCTTGGGACAGGGGGCGAGAGATTCACCCCTCCACTTT
CASSLGQGARDSPLHF
>TRBJ2-2|-|TRBD2|TRBV3-1/TRBV3-2
TGTGCCAGCAGCCAAGGTGGACTAGCGGGAGGTCCAAACACCGGGGAGCTGTTTTTT
CASSQGGLAGGPNTGELFF
>TRBJ1-2|-|-|TRBV6-5
TGTGCCAGCAGGCCCACGGGGGTGAGGTATGGCTACACCTTC
CASRPTGVRYGYTF
>TRBJ2-5|-|-|TRBV4-2
TGTGCCAGCAGCCAGAAAGGCAGCGGAGGAAAAGAGACCCAGTACTTC
CASSQKGSGGKETQYF
>TRBJ2-1|-|TRBD2|TRBV19
TGTGCCAGTAGTATCCGGGCTAGCGGGATCTCCTACAATGAGCAGTTCTTC
CASSIRASGISYNEQFF
>TRBJ1-1|-|-|TRBV18
TGTGCCAGCTCCCCCGGGTCCCTTGGTACTGAAGCTTTCTTT
CASSPGSLGTEAFF
>TRBJ2-3|-|-|TRBV28
TGTGCCAGCAAAACGCAGCGTGATACGCAGTATTTT
CASKTQRDTQYF
>TRBJ1-1|-|-|TRBV28
TGTGCCAGCAGTTCCCCCCACGGGAATGAAGCTTTCTTT
CASSSPHGNEAFF
>TRBJ1-6|-|-|TRBV4-1
TGCGCCAGCAGCCAAGATCTAGCGGGGAATTACGCTTCACCCCTCCACTTT
CASSQDLAGNYASPLHF
>TRBJ1-2|-|TRBD1|TRBV19
TGTGCCAGTAGTGTCTATACAGGGGGCATCTCCTCCTATGGCTACACCTTC
CASSVYTGGISSYGYTF
>TRBJ2-1|-|TRBD2|TRBV24-1
TGTGCCACCAGTGACTCAAGCGGGAGTCACAATGAGCAGTTCTTC
CATSDSSGSHNEQFF
>TRBJ2-5|-|-|TRBV4-2
TGTGCCAGCAGCCAAGGTACACCTCAAGAGACCCAGTACTTC
CASSQGTPQETQYF
>TRBJ2-5|-|-|TRBV19
TGTGCCAGTAGTAACCCTACAGGCCCTGAGGAGACCCAGTACTTC
CASSNPTGPEETQYF
>TRBJ2-1|-|TRBD2|TRBV3-1/TRBV3-2
TGTGCCAGCAGGACCAGAGCGGGAGGCAATGAGCAGTTCTTC
CASRTRAGGNEQFF
>TRBJ2-6|-|TRBD1|TRBV30
TGTGCCTGGAGTAAGGGAGGGACAGGGTTAGGGGCCAACGTCCTGACTTTC
CAWSKGGTGLGANVLTF
>TRBJ2-1|many|TRBD2|TRBV7-9
TGTGCCAGCAGCTTTCGGGAGGGTAAGCAGTTCTTC
CASSFREGKQFF
>TRBJ2-5|-|-|TRBV28
TGTGCCAGCATCCCCCGGTATCACGGAGAGACCCAGTACTTC
CASIPRYHGETQYF
>TRBJ2-5|-|-|TRBV30
TGTGCCTGGAGTATCCAACAAGAGACCCAGTACTTC
CAWSIQQETQYF
>TRBJ2-1|-|TRBD1|TRBV14
TGTGCCAGCAGCCAAGGGACAGGGGGCTACAATGAGCAGTTCTTC
CASSQGTGGYNEQFF
>TRBJ2-7|once|TRBD1|TRBV18
TGTGCCAGCTCACCTTCGACAGGGAGCGACGAGCAGTACTTC
CASSPSTGSDEQYF
>TRBJ2-3|once|-|TRBV2
TGTGCCAGCAGACAAGACACAGATACGCAGTATTTT
CASRQDTDTQYF
>TRBJ2-3|-|-|TRBV21-1
TGTGCCAGCAGTGCCCGTAAAGCCACAGATACGCAGTATTTT
CASSARKATDTQYF
>TRBJ2-1|medium-sized|TRBD2|TRBV29-1
TGCAGCGTCCAAAAAGGCGGGAGGGGTGAGCAGTTCTTC
CSVQKGGRGEQFF
>TRBJ2-2|-|-|TRBV7-3
TGTGCCAGCAGCCCTAACAGGGCAGGCACCGGGGAGCTGTTTTTT
CASSPNRAGTGELFF
>TRBJ1-5|-|-|TRBV4-1
TGCGCCAGCAGCCCTACCGGGGGGGTTAGCAATCAGCCCCAGCATTTT
CASSPTGGVSNQPQHF
>TRBJ2-3|-|TRBD2|TRBV4-1
TGCGCCAGCAGCCCCTTGTTGAGTAGCGGGAGCGATACGCAGTATTTT
CASSPLLSSGSDTQYF
>TRBJ2-7|-|TRBD1|TRBV5-4
TGTGCCAGCAGCTCCCCACAGGGGGACGAGCAGTACTTC
CASSSPQGDEQYF
>TRBJ2-3|-|-|TRBV7-9
TGTGCCAGCAGCTTGGACACCCGCACAGATACGCAGTATTTT
CASSLDTRTDTQYF
>TRBJ1-1|-|-|TRBV19
TGTGCCAGTATGGTGGTCGGGGGGGAGGGGTTGCCTTTCTTT
CASMVVGGEGLPFF
>TRBJ2-7|-|TRBD1|TRBV7-2
TGTGCCAGCAGCTTAGGGACAGGGGACTACGGGCAGTACTTC
CASSLGTGDYGQYF
>TRBJ2-7|-|TRBD2|TRBV7-2
TGTGCCAGCAGCTTAAGTTCAACGGGGGGGTACGAGCAGTACTTC
CASSLSSTGGYEQYF
>TRBJ1-1|once|TRBD1|TRBV7-2
TGTGCCAGCAGCTTTGGGACAGGTCACACTGAAGCTTTCTTT
CASSFGTGHTEAFF
>TRBJ1-3|-|-|TRBV14
TGTGCCAGCAGCCAAGTTTCCTACGGTGGAAACACCATATATTTT
CASSQVSYGGNTIYF
>TRBJ1-6|-|TRBD1|TRBV7-9
TGTGCCAGCAGCCGGGGACAGCGTTATTCACCCCTCCACTTT
CASSRGQRYSPLHF